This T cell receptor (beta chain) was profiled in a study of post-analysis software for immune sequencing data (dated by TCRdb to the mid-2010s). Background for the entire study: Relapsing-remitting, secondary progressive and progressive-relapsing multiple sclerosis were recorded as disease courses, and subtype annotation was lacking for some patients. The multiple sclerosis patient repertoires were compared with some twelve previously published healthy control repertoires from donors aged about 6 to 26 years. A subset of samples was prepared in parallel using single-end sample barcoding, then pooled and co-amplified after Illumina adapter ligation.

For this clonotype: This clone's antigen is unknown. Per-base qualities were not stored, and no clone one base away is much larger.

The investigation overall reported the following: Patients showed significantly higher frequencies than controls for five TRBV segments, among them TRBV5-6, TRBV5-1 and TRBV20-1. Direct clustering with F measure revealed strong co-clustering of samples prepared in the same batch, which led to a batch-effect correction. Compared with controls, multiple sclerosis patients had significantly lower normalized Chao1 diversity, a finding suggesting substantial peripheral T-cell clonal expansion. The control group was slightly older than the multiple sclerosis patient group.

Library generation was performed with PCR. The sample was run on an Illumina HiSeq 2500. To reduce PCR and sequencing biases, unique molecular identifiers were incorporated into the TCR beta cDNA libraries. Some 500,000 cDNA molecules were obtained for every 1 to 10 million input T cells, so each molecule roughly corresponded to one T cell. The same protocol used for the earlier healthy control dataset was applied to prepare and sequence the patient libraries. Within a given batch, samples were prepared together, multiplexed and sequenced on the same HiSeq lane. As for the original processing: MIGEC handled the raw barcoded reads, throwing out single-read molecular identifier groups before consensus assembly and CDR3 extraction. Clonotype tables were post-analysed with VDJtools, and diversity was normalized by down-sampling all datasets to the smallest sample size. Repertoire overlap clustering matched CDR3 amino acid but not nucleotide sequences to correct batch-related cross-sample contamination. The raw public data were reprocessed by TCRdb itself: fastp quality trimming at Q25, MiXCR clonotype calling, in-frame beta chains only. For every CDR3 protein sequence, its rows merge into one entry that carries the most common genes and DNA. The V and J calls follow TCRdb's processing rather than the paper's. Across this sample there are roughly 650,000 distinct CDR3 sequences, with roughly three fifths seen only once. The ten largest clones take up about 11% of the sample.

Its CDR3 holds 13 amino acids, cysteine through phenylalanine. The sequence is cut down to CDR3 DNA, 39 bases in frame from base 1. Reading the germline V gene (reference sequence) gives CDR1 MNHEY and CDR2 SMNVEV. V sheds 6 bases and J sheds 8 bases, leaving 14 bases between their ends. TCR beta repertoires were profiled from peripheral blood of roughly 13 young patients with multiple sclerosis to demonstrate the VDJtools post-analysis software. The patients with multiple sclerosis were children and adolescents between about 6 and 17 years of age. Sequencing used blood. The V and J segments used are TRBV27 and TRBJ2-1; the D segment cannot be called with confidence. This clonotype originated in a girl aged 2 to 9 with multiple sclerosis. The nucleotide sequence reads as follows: TGTGCCAGCAGACATGTTCCAGGACATGAGCAGTTCTTC. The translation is CASRHVPGHEQFF.